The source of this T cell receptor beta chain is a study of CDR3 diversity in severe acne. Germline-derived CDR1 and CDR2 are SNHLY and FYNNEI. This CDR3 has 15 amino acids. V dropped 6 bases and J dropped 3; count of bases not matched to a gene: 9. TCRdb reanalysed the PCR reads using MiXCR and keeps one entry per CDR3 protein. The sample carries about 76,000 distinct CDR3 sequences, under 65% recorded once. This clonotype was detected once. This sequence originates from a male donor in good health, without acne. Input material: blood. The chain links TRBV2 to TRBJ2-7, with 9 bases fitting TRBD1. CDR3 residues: CASSPPGTGFYEQYF. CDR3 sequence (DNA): TGTGCCAGCAGCCCACCCGGGACAGGGTTCTACGAGCAGTACTTC. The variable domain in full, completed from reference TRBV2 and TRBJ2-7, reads EPEVTQTPSHQVTQMGQEVILRCVPISNHLYFYWYRQILGQKVEFLVSFYNNEISEKSEIFDDQFSVERPDGSNFTLKIRSTKLEDSAMYFCASSPPGTGFYEQYFGPGTRLTVT.